Listed below are T cell receptor beta chains from one sample, sequenced in a study of patients and donors after allogeneic stem cell transplantation. TCRdb fed the RT-PCR reads into MiXCR, producing one record per CDR3 protein. The repertoire holds about 960,000 distinct CDR3 sequences, with more than 15% as singletons. Source material: blood, either unsorted or a sorted T cell fraction (not recorded which). Every receptor here comes from a human donor who was either an allogeneic HSCT recipient or a stem cell or donor lymphocyte infusion donor (not recorded which). It is not recorded whose cells these are; they may come from a transplant donor. Both conserved end residues are part of each CDR3. The order of the fields is J gene, D gene, V gene, clone size, CDR3 DNA, CDR3 protein. A D gene is named only where the DNA matches it firmly. A clone size is listed for some rows: how often the clone was seen (once, few, many), or a class if it is expanded.

TRBJ2-3 - TRBV12-3/TRBV12-4 few TGTGCCAGCAGTTCCGACAGATTCGGCACAGATACGCAGTATTTT CASSSDRFGTDTQYF
TRBJ1-2 - TRBV19 - TGTGCCAGTACCCAGAGGGGAGGGAATGGCTACACCTTC CASTQRGGNGYTF
TRBJ2-3 TRBD2 TRBV5-1 few TGCGCCAGCAGCTTGGCCGCGGTAGCGGGAGGGCCAGATACGCAGTATTTT CASSLAAVAGGPDTQYF
TRBJ2-1 - TRBV12-3/TRBV12-4 few TGTGCCAGCAGTCTTCGGCCAGAAAGCTCCTACAATGAGCAGTTCTTC CASSLRPESSYNEQFF
TRBJ2-1 - TRBV29-1 - TGCAGCGTTGAGCGGGGTTGGGGAAATTACAATGAGCAGTTCTTC CSVERGWGNYNEQFF
TRBJ2-7 - TRBV5-6 - TGTGCCAGCAGCGAGGGACGGCCCTACGAGCAGTACTTC CASSEGRPYEQYF
TRBJ1-1 - TRBV5-1 - TGCGCCAGCAGCTCGTCAGGGAACACTGAAGCTTTCTTT CASSSSGNTEAFF
TRBJ2-5 - TRBV24-1 few TGTGCCACCAGTGATGCCGGGACATCAGAGGCCCAGTACTTC CATSDAGTSEAQYF
TRBJ1-2 - TRBV4-3 few TGCGCCAGCAGCCCGGCGGATAAGGGAGTACACTATGGCTACACCTTC CASSPADKGVHYGYTF
TRBJ2-7 TRBD2 TRBV7-2 - TGTGCCAGCAGCCTACTAGCGGAAGCCTCCTACGAGCAGTACTTC CASSLLAEASYEQYF
TRBJ2-1 - TRBV9 few TGTGCCAGCAGCGTAGGGGCCGTTCGGAGCTCCTACAATGAGCAGTTCTTC CASSVGAVRSSYNEQFF
TRBJ1-5 TRBD1 TRBV7-2 - TGTGCCAGCAGTCGGACAGGGATTCAGCCCCAGCATTTT CASSRTGIQPQHF
TRBJ1-2 TRBD1 TRBV12-3/TRBV12-4 - TGTGCCAGCAGTAGGGCAGACAGGGCTAACTATGGCTACACCTTC CASSRADRANYGYTF
TRBJ1-2 - TRBV11-2 - TGTGCCAGCAGCTCGCGGTTGTCAGGGCACGGCTACACCTTC CASSSRLSGHGYTF
TRBJ1-2 - TRBV4-2 - TGTGCCAGCAGCCAAGGCCGGGCCTCGCTAGATGGCTACACCTTC CASSQGRASLDGYTF
TRBJ2-7 - TRBV7-8 - TGTGCCAGCAGCTTAGAAGGCTTCCCCTACGAGCAGTACTTC CASSLEGFPYEQYF
TRBJ1-2 TRBD1 TRBV2 few TGTGCCAGCAGGTCGACAGGGAACTATGGCTACACCTTC CASRSTGNYGYTF
TRBJ1-2 - TRBV7-6 - TGTGCCAGCAGCTTAGAAGCAGGGTGGGGATTCTATGGCTACACCTTC CASSLEAGWGFYGYTF
TRBJ2-1 TRBD1 TRBV7-3 few TGTGCCAGCAGCTTTACGGGGACAGATAACAATGAGCAGTTCTTC CASSFTGTDNNEQFF
TRBJ1-5 - TRBV21-1 many TGTGCCAGCAGCTGGGTCCGCAATCAGCCCCAGCATTTT CASSWVRNQPQHF
TRBJ2-7 - TRBV18 few TGTGCCAGCTCACCTAAGACAGTCGAGACTGCGTTTTTC CASSPKTVETAFF
TRBJ1-1 TRBD1 TRBV5-1 - TGCGCCAGCAGCTTGGAGTCTTCAGGGGGCACTGAAGCTTTCTTT CASSLESSGGTEAFF
TRBJ1-1 - TRBV12-3/TRBV12-4 many TGTGCCAGCAGGCCGGGGGGGGCGTACACTGAAGCTTTCTTT CASRPGGAYTEAFF
TRBJ1-1 TRBD1 TRBV12-3/TRBV12-4 many TGTGCCAGCAGTTTAGATGGGACAGGAAGTGACACTGAAGCTTTCTTT CASSLDGTGSDTEAFF
TRBJ2-1 TRBD2 TRBV20-1 many TGCAGTGCTAGAGGACTAGCGAGCTCCTACAATGAGCAGTTCTTC CSARGLASSYNEQFF
TRBJ2-3 TRBD2 TRBV20-1 few TGCAGCGCGAGGGCTAGCGGGCCAGATACGCAGTATTTT CSARASGPDTQYF
TRBJ1-4 - TRBV7-2 - TGTGCCAGCAGCCCAACCGGGACCCCTAATGAAAAACTGTTTTTT CASSPTGTPNEKLFF
TRBJ2-1 - TRBV20-1 many TGCAGTGCTAGCGGGCACAATGAGCAGTTCTTC CSASGHNEQFF
TRBJ2-7 - TRBV11-2 - TGTGCCAGCGGATCGCATCCCTACGAGCAGTACTTC CASGSHPYEQYF
TRBJ1-2 - TRBV12-3/TRBV12-4 few TGTGCCAGCAGTAGTCGGGACGCCTATGGCTACACCTTC CASSSRDAYGYTF
TRBJ2-7 - TRBV12-3/TRBV12-4 few TGTGCCAGCGGGACGTCGACTGAGTCCTACGAGCAGTACTTC CASGTSTESYEQYF
TRBJ2-3 - TRBV10-2 - TGCGCCAGCAGTAACCGGTACACAGATACGCAGTATTTT CASSNRYTDTQYF
TRBJ1-1 - TRBV12-3/TRBV12-4 - TGTGCCACCACGAGGGCCACTGAAGCTTTCTTT CATTRATEAFF
TRBJ2-7 - TRBV2 few TGTGCCAGCAGTGACGTTCCAGGACAATTTCTGAACGAGCAGTACTTC CASSDVPGQFLNEQYF
TRBJ2-1 - TRBV9 - TGTGCCAGCAGCGTCTGGCGGAGCTCCTACAATGAGCAGTTCTTC CASSVWRSSYNEQFF
TRBJ2-3 - TRBV5-1 - TGCGCCAGCAGCTTGAGCCAGAGTTACACAGATACGCAGTATTTT CASSLSQSYTDTQYF
TRBJ1-1 TRBD1 TRBV6-5 few TGTGCCAGCAGTTATGGACAGGGGGCGATGATCGCTGAAGCTTTCTTT CASSYGQGAMIAEAFF
TRBJ2-1 - TRBV18 few TGTGCCAGCTCACCACCTGTCGCGGGGTCCAGTTTCTATGAGCAGTTCTTC CASSPPVAGSSFYEQFF
TRBJ2-7 - TRBV7-9 few TGTGCCAGCAGCCCAAAACAGGGTGTACTCTACGAGCAGTACTTC CASSPKQGVLYEQYF
TRBJ2-3 TRBD2 TRBV6-1 - TGTGCCAGCAGCGGGACTAGCGTATATAGCACAGATACGCAGTATTTT CASSGTSVYSTDTQYF
TRBJ2-3 - TRBV2 - TGTGCCAGCACCGGGGAGATAGATACGCAGTATTTT CASTGEIDTQYF
TRBJ1-1 - TRBV5-1 few TGCGCCAGCAGCTTGGTTGGGAGAACTGAAGCTTTCTTT CASSLVGRTEAFF
TRBJ1-1 - TRBV4-3 - TGCGCCAGCAGCCTTAAAAGGGTCGGCACTGAAGCTTTCTTT CASSLKRVGTEAFF
TRBJ1-2 TRBD1 TRBV18 - TGTGCCAGCTCACCCCTGGGGGCACAGGGGGCCGGATCCTATGGCTACACCTTC CASSPLGAQGAGSYGYTF
TRBJ1-5 TRBD1 TRBV3-1 - TGTGCCAGCAGCTTTTCCTCTACAGGGGTCAATAATCAGCCCCAGCATTTT CASSFSSTGVNNQPQHF
TRBJ2-7 TRBD1 TRBV27 few TGTGCCACCGGGACAGGGGTGTTAGGGCAGTACTTC CATGTGVLGQYF
TRBJ2-7 - TRBV30 - TGTGCCTGGAGTGTACTCGGGGGGACATCCTACGAGCAGTACTTC CAWSVLGGTSYEQYF
TRBJ1-5 - TRBV24-1 few TGTGCCACCAGTGAAAGGACTAGCAATCAGCCCCAGCATTTT CATSERTSNQPQHF
TRBJ2-3 - TRBV5-1 many TGCGCCAGCAGCTTTGGAGAGTTTTCAGATACGCAGTATTTT CASSFGEFSDTQYF
TRBJ2-3 TRBD2 TRBV5-1 - TGCGCCAGCAAGGCGAGGCTCGCGGGGGACCGCACAGATACGCAGTATTTT CASKARLAGDRTDTQYF
TRBJ2-1 TRBD2 TRBV3-1 - TGTGCCAGCAGCCAAGTTCCGCTAGCGGGAGGGCCCGATGAGCAGTTCTTC CASSQVPLAGGPDEQFF
TRBJ2-1 TRBD1 TRBV4-1 few TGCGCCAGCAGCCAAGAACAGGGGGACTACAATGAGCAGTTCTTC CASSQEQGDYNEQFF
TRBJ2-7 - TRBV12-3/TRBV12-4 - TGTGCCAGCAGTCCCCCTGAGGGGTACGAGCAGTACTTC CASSPPEGYEQYF
TRBJ1-1 - TRBV10-3 few TGTGCCATCAGTGAGTCGATGGGGGACACTGAAGCTTTCTTT CAISESMGDTEAFF
TRBJ1-1 - TRBV6-2/TRBV6-3 - TGTGCCAGCAGTTCCACCCTACTTCGAGACCCAAATTTCTTT CASSSTLLRDPNFF
TRBJ2-1 - TRBV9 few TGTGCCAGCAGCGCCGTTTTGGGGCCGAATGAGCAGTTCTTC CASSAVLGPNEQFF
TRBJ1-2 - TRBV4-1 - TGCGCCAGCAGCCAAGAAAACCTAGGGGGAGGCAACTATGGCTACACCTTC CASSQENLGGGNYGYTF